The entry below describes one T cell receptor (beta chain). It has no known antigen specificity. Base qualities are not provided; no much larger clone lies one nucleotide away. Each sample received roughly 2.24 to 5 ug of genomic DNA as input, and the DNA input was kept equal within each pair of samples. TCR beta libraries were built with the immunoSEQ hsTCRbeta Kit using multiplexed V and J gene primers in two PCR steps. The pooled libraries, together with positive and negative controls, were sequenced on an Illumina MiSeq running a 100-cycle paired-end protocol. In the authors' own workflow: Raw data were processed by the immunoSEQ vendor into normalized, annotated TCR beta repertoire reports. Richness was defined as unique clones by nucleotide sequence, and total richness was extrapolated with the iChao1 and Efron-Thisted estimators. Paired lesions were characterized and compared using Pielou's evenness, Simpson's index, top-ten clone proportional abundance, and the Morisita overlap index. The source is immuneACCESS, and TCRdb retained only in-frame sequences with V and J called. Part of the clones is not carried over; for the studies checked, unresolved V genes explain less than half of this, and the remainder is unexplained. The DNA was the basis for D and trimming; V, J and clone size are from that table. Here the sample has roughly 4,200 clones; over 85% occur a single time. 8.1% of the sample belongs to the ten largest clones.

This sample is part of a study of T cells in lung cancer brain metastases (dated by TCRdb to the late 2010s). Turning to the overall study: Most of the roughly 20 patients had a history of tobacco use, with a median of approximately 39 pack-years. About 90% of the 20 patients received no interval therapy between primary and metastasis resection. A median interval of roughly 300 days was observed between acquisition of the primary and brain metastasis specimens. TCR beta CDR3 repertoires were compared between fully resected primary non-small cell lung cancers and paired brain metastases. The cohort included around 20 patients who provided around 40 specimens, with each patient contributing one primary lung lesion and one brain metastasis. Of the patients, about a dozen were female and roughly 9 were male, and their median age at first diagnosis was 55 to 60 years. Primary and metastatic specimens both had an average DNA integrity number of approximately 3.9, with no significant difference between the two sites.

Relative to germline, V is 0 bases shorter and J is 0 bases shorter, with 18 bases between their ends. The CDR3 spans 19 residues, from the cysteine through the phenylalanine. Only the CDR3 DNA stays, 57 bases, in frame from base 1. Overall study outcomes, separate from this receptor: Brain metastases contained significantly fewer unique productive clones than the paired primaries (median roughly 1,600 versus 4,900). Most clones were found to be lesion-specific, and limited overlap was observed between paired lesions (mean Morisita index roughly 0.25). DNA fragmentation in the FFPE samples may have kept the complete infiltrating T cell repertoire from being retrieved. A significantly larger repertoire fraction was made up by the ten most abundant clones in brain metastases than in primaries, which was suggestive of clonal expansion. The study could not control for the effects of preoperative corticosteroids on T cell infiltration in brain metastases.

Resection was performed in the patients for synchronous oligometastatic disease or for delayed recurrence of a solitary brain metastasis. Patients with a history of multiple malignancies were excluded so that cancers other than NSCLC would not be included. Tumor areas were macrodissected from about 5 deparaffinized 8.5 to 10 um unstained sections guided by marked H&E slides. All specimens were fixed in formalin and embedded in paraffin (FFPE). Genomic DNA was extracted using the AllPrep DNA/RNA FFPE Kit. The V gene is TRBV23-1 and the J gene is TRBJ1-3, and the D gene may be TRBD1, 5 bases matching. TRBV23-1 is an open reading frame, and its role is uncertain. The sample comprised tumor tissue from the primary lung tumor. The sample's cell subset or site label is to be understood as: primary lung cancer lesion. The clonotype was recovered from a man in his sixties with non-small cell lung cancer. The CDR3 in this case is CASSQSGRVTDYSGNTIYF. The nucleotide sequence reads TGCGCCAGCAGTCAATCCGGGCGGGTGACAGACTACTCTGGAAACACCATATATTTT.